This TCR beta chain was found in a study of blood T cell repertoires in COVID-19. Across the study: There were acute and convalescent COVID-19 samples, and they came from the United States, Italy and Spain. PBMCs, B-cell-depleted T cells, or T cells were the source of the cDNA or gDNA that made up the material.

The CDR3 runs 15 residues. V was clipped by 0 bases and J by 0 bases, with 9 bases between them. Germline CDR1 reads LGHNA; CDR2 reads YNFKEQ. Residents of under 25 US areas, aged roughly 18 to 89 years, made up the participants. People in the exposed group encountered a COVID-19 case within 2 weeks before entering the study. The protocol was immunoSEQ multiplex PCR, while the TCRdb copy is restricted to in-frame clones and leaves out a portion. The sample holds 130,000 to 150,000 clones, less than 90% seen once. The rearrangement links TRBV4-2 to TRBJ2-7; TRBD2 is a possible D gene (6 bases). Sequencing was done on a sample of PBMCs or T cells enriched from blood (not recorded which). This receptor was obtained from a woman aged 50 to 60 who had been exposed to COVID-19. The CDR3 sequence is CASSQDTSSSYEQYF. CDR3 nucleotide sequence: TGTGCCAGCAGCCAAGATACTAGCAGCTCCTACGAGCAGTACTTC.